This T cell receptor (beta chain) came from a study of patients and donors after allogeneic stem cell transplantation. TCRdb redid the calling of the RT-PCR reads with MiXCR, one entry per CDR3 protein. This sample yields about 410,000 distinct CDR3 sequences, of which 16% are seen a single time; 7% to 7.5% belongs to the top ten. V was trimmed by 3 bases and J by 3 bases, leaving 15 bases between them. This CDR3 comprises 15 residues. Germline lookup yields CDR1 SQVTM and CDR2 ANQGSEA. This clonotype has a handful of counts. The source is a human donor who was either an allogeneic HSCT recipient or a stem cell or donor lymphocyte infusion donor (not recorded which). It is not recorded whose cells these are; they may come from a transplant donor. V is TRBV29-1 and J is TRBJ2-1; the D is unclear. Sequenced: blood, either unsorted or a sorted T cell fraction (not recorded which). The CDR3 here is CSVEQVGSFYNEQFF. In nucleotides, the CDR3 is TGCAGCGTTGAGCAGGTTGGCTCCTTCTACAATGAGCAGTTCTTC.